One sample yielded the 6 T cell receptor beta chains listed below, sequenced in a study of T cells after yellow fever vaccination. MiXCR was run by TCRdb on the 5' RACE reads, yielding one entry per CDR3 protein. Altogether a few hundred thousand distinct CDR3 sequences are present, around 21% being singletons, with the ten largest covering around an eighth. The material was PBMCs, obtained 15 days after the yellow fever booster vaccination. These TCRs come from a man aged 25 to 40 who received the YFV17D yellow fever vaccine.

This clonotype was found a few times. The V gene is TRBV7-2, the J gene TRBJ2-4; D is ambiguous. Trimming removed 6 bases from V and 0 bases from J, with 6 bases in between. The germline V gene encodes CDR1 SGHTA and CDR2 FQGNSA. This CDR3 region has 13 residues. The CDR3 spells CASRPLAKNIQYF. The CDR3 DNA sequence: TGTGCCAGCAGGCCTCTAGCCAAAAACATTCAGTACTTC.

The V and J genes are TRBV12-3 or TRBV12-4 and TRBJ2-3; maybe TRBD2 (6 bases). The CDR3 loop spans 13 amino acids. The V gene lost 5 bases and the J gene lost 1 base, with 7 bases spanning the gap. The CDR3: CASSRLGTDTQYF. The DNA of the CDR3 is TGTGCCAGCAGTCGACTAGGCACAGATACGCAGTATTTT.

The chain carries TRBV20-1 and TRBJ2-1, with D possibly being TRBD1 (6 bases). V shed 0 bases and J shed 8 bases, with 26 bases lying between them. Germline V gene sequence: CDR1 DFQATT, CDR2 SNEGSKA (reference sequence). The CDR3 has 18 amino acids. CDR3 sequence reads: CSARDFKGTSPLADEQFF. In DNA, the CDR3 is TGCAGTGCTAGAGATTTTAAGGGGACATCCCCCCTTGCTGATGAGCAGTTCTTC.

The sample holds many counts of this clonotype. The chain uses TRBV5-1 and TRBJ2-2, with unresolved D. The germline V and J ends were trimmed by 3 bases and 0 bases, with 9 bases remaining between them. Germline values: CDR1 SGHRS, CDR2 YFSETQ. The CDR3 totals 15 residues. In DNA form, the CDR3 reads TGCGCCAGCAGCTCCCAAGTTTCGAACACCGGGGAGCTGTTTTTT. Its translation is CASSSQVSNTGELFF.

CDR3 loop: CASSPGGRPYEQYF. The CDR3 DNA reads as TGTGCCAGCAGCCCCGGCGGGAGGCCCTACGAGCAGTACTTC. The genes are TRBV7-8 and TRBJ2-7; 8 positions agree with TRBD2. The V and J ends lost 5 bases and 2 bases, in that order; junction bases with no gene match: 5. The CDR3 covers 14 residues. Germline V gene lookup returns CDR1 SGHVS and CDR2 FQNEAQ.

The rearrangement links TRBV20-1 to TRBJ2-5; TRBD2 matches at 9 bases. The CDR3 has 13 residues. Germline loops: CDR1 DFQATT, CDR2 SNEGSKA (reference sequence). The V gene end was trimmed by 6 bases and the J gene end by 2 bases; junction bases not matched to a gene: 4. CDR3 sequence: CSARLAGQETQYF. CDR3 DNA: TGCAGTGCGAGGCTAGCGGGACAAGAGACCCAGTACTTC.